The clone carrying this TCR beta chain was seen only a few times. Its target is unknown. The data belong to a study of T cell repertoires in cytomegalovirus infection. Study information: CMV infection and matching HLA type were both indicated by public TCR beta signatures. The study, taken as a whole, reports: The ex vivo response showed dominance by HLA-C-restricted CMV-specific TCR beta clonotypes.

The CDR3 has 14 residues. Trimming cost V 5 bases and J 5 bases, with 15 bases left between them. CDR1 and CDR2 from the germline V gene are ENHRY and SYGVKD. TCRdb reanalysed the reads using MiXCR and keeps one entry per CDR3 protein. The sample holds about 830,000 distinct CDR3 sequences, about 33% seen once. The rearrangement links TRBV10-3 to TRBJ2-5, with D tentatively TRBD1 (5 bases). The sequence was obtained from a human donor in good health (CMV status not recorded). Some clones in this sample may be carry-over from other donors' samples. The sample here was cultured CD8+ T cells from PBMCs, taken from culture after CMV antigen stimulation. CDR3 amino acids: CAISTARTTETQYF. DNA for the CDR3: TGTGCCATCAGTACCGCCCGGACAACCGAGACCCAGTACTTC.